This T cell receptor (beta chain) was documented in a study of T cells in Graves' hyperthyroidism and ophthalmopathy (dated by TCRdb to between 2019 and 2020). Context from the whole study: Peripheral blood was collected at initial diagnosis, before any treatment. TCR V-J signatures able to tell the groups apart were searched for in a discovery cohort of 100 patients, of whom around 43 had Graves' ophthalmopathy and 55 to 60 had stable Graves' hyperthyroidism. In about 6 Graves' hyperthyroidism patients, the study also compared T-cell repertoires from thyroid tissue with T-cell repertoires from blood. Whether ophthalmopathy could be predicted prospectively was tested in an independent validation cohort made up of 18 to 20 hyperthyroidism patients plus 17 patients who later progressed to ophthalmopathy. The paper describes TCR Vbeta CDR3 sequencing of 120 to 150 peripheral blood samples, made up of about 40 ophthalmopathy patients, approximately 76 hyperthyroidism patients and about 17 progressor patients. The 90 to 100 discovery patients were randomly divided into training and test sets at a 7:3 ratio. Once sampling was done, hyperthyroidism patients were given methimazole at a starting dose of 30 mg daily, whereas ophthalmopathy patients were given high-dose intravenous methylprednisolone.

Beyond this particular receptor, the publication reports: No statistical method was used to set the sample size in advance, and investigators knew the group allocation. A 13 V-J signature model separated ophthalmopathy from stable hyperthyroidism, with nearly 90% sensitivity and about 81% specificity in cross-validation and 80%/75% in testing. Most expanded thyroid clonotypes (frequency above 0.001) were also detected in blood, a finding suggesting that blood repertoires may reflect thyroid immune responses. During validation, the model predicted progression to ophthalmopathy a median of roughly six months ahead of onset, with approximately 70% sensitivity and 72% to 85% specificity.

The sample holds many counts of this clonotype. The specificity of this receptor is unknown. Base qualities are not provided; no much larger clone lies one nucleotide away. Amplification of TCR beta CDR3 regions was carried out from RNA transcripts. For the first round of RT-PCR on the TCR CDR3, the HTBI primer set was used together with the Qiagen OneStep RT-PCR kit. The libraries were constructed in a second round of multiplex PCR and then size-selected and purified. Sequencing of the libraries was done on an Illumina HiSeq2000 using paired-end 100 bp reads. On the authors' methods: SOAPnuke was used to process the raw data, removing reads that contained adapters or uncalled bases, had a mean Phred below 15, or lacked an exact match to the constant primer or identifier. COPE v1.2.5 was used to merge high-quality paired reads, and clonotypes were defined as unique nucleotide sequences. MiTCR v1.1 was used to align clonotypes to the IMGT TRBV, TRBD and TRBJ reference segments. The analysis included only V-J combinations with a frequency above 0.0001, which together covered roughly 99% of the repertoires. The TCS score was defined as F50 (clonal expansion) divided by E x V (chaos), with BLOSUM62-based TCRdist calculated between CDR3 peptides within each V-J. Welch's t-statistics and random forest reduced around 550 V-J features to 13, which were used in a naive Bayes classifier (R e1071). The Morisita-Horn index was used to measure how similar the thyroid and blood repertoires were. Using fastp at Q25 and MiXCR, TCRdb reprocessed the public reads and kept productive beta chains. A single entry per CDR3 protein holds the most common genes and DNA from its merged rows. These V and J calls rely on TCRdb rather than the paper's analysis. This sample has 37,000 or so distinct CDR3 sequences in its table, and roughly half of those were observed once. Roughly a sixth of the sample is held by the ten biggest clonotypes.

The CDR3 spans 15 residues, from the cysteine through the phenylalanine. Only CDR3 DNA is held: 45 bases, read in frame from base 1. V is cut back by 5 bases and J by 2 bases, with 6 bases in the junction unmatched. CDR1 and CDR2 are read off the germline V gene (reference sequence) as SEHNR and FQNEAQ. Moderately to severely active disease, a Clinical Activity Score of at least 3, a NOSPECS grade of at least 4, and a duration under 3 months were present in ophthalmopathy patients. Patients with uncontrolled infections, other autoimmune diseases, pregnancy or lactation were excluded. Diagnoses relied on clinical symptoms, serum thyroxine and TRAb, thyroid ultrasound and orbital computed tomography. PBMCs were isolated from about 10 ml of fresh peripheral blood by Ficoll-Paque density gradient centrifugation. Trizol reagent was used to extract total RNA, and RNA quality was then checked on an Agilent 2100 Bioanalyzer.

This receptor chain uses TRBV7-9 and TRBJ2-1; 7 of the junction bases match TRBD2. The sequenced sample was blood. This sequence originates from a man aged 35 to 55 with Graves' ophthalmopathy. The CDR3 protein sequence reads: CASSPGGQTYNEQFF. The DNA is TGTGCCAGCAGCCCGGGGGGTCAGACCTACAATGAGCAGTTCTTC. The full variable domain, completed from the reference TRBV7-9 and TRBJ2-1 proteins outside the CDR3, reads DTGVSQNPRHKITKRGQNVTFRCDPISEHNRLYWYRQTLGQGPEFLTYFQNEAQLEKSRLLSDRFSAERPKGSFSTLEIQRTEQGDSAMYLCASSPGGQTYNEQFFGPGTRLTVL.